The source of this T cell receptor (beta chain) is a study of T cells in tuberculosis. Study details: IGRA-negative adolescents, IGRA-positive adolescents with latent tuberculosis and adults with active tuberculosis formed this South African cohort.

The CDR3 runs to 18 residues. The ends lost 0 bases at V and 0 bases at J; junction bases unmatched: 11. CDR1 is MGHRA, CDR2 YSYEKL, per germline. A remark on this clone: The antigen is not known.

The protocol was immunoSEQ multiplex PCR, while the TCRdb copy is restricted to in-frame clones and leaves out a portion. The sample shows some 34,000 clones, approximately 93% of them seen only once. Each clinical donor contributed on average around 97,000 T cells from unsorted cryopreserved PBMC. Findings and limits, study-wide: The TCR-beta difference was not significant; alpha differences partly reflected length.

This chain uses TRBV4-1 with TRBJ2-7; TRBD1 matches 7 bases. The clonotype originates from a donor between 10 and 29 years old with latent tuberculosis or without tuberculosis infection. Sequencing was performed on PBMCs. CDR3 in amino acids: CASSQDVSTGPSSYEQYF. The CDR3 DNA reads TGCGCCAGCAGCCAAGATGTCTCGACAGGGCCCAGCTCCTACGAGCAGTACTTC.